This T cell receptor (beta chain) was profiled in a study of shared clonotypes between healthy human individuals. Turning to the study itself: Donors, aged 18 to 49, were a couple of women and three men.

Assay: immunoSEQ multiplex PCR; the TCRdb copy retains only in-frame clones and omits some. The sample consists of a few million clones, around 90% of them appearing once. As to this clone: Its antigen is unknown.

Germline V gene lookup returns CDR1 MDHEN and CDR2 SYDVKM. This CDR3 is built from 17 residues. V was trimmed by 2 bases and J by 2 bases, leaving 18 bases between them. Caucasian adults residing in Nashville, Tennessee made up all the donors. Study outcomes and limitations: Compared with memory subsets, naive subsets generally had larger estimated richness.

The origin of this receptor is a man younger than 35 in good health. Input material: naive CD4+ T cells sorted from blood. The subset is: CD45RA+ positively selected. The chain employs TRBV28 and TRBJ2-5; tentatively, D is TRBD1 (6 bases). In nucleotides, the CDR3 is TGTGCCAGCAGTTTAGGTTTGGGCCCCGGACAGCAAGAGACCCAGTACTTC. This gives the protein CASSLGLGPGQQETQYF. The full variable domain, its missing parts supplied by reference TRBV28 and TRBJ2-5, is DVKVTQSSRYLVKRTGEKVFLECVQDMDHENMFWYRQDPGLGLRLIYFSYDVKMKEKGDIPEGYSVSREKKERFSLILESASTNQTSMYLCASSLGLGPGQQETQYFGPGTRLLVL.